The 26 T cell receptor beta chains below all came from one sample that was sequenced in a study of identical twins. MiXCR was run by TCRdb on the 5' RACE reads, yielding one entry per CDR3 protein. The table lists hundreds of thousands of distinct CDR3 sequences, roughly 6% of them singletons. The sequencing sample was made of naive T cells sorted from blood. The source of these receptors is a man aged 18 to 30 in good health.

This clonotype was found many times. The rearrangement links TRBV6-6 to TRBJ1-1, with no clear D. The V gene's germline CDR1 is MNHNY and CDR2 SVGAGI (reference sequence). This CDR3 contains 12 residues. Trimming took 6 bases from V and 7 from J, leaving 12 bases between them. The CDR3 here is CASSPIRLEAFF. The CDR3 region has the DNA TGTGCCAGCAGCCCAATAAGGCTTGAAGCTTTCTTT.

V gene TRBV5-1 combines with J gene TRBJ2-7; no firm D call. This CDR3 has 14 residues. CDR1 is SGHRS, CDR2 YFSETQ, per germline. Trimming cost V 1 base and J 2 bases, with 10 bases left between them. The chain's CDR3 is CASSLYDHPYEQYF. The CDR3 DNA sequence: TGCGCCAGCAGCTTGTACGACCACCCCTACGAGCAGTACTTC.

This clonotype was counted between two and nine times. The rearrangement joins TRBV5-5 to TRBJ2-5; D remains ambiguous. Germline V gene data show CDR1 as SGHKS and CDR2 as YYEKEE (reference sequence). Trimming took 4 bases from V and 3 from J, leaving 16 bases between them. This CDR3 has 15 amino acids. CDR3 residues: CASSQVLGHEETQYF. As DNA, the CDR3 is TGTGCCAGCAGCCAGGTGTTAGGGCATGAAGAGACCCAGTACTTC.

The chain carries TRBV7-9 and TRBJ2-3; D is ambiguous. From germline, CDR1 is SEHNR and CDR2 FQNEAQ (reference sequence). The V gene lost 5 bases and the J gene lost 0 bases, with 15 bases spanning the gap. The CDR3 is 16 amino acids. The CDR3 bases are TGTGCCAGCAGCCCCCCTTTAGGAGAAAGCACAGATACGCAGTATTTT. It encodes CASSPPLGESTDTQYF.

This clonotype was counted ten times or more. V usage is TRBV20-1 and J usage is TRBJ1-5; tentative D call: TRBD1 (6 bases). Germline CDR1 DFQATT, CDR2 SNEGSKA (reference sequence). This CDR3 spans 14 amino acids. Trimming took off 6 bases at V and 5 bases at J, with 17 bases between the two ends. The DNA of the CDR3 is TGCAGTGCGGCTGGGGGGCGTAGTGATCAGCCCCAGCATTTT. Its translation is CSAAGGRSDQPQHF.

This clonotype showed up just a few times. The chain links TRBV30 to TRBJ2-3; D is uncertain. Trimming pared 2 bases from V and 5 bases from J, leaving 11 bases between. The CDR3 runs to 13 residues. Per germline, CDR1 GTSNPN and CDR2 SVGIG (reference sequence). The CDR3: CAWSPRGRDTQYF. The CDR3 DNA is TGTGCCTGGAGTCCCCGAGGCCGAGATACGCAGTATTTT.

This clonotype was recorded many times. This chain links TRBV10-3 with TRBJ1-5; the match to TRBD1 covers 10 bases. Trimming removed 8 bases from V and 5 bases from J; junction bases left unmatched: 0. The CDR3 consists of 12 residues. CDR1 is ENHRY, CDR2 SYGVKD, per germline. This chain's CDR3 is CAIGTGDQPQHF. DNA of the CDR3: TGTGCCATCGGGACAGGGGATCAGCCCCAGCATTTT.

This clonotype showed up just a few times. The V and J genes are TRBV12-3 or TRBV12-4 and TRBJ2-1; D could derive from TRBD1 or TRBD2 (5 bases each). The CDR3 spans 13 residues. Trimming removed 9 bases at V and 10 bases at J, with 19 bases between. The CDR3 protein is CASGGLGLGEQFF. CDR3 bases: TGTGCCAGTGGGGGTCTAGGCCTCGGGGAGCAGTTCTTC.

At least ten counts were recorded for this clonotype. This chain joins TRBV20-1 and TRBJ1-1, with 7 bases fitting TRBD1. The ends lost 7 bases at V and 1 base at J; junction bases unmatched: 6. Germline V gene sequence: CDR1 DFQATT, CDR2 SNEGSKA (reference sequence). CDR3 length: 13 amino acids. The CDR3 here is CSVEDRRNTEAFF. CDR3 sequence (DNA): TGCAGTGTAGAGGACAGGAGGAACACTGAAGCTTTCTTT.

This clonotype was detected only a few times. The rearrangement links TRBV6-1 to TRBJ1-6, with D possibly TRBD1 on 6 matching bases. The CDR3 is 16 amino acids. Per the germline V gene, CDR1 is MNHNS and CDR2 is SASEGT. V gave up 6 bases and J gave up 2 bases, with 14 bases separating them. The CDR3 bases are TGTGCCAGCAGCCCACAGGGTAACACCTATAATTCACCCCTCCACTTT. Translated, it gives CASSPQGNTYNSPLHF.

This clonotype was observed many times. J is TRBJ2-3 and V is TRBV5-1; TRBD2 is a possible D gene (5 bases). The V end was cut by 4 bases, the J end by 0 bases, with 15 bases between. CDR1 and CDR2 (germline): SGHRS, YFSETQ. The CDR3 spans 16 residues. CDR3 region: CASSELPTGSTDTQYF. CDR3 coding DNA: TGCGCCAGCAGCGAACTACCGACGGGAAGCACAGATACGCAGTATTTT. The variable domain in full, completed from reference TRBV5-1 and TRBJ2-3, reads KAGVTQTPRYLIKTRGQQVTLSCSPISGHRSVSWYQQTPGQGLQFLFEYFSETQRNKGNFPGRFSGRQFSNSRSEMNVSTLELGDSALYLCASSELPTGSTDTQYFGPGTRLTVL.

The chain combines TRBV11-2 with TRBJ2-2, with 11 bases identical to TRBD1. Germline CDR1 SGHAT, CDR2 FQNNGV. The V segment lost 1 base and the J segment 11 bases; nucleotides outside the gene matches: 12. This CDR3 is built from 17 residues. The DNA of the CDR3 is TGTGCCAGCAGCTTAGGGACAGGGGGCGAGAGTCGAAGAGAGCTGTTTTTT. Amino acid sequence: CASSLGTGGESRRELFF.

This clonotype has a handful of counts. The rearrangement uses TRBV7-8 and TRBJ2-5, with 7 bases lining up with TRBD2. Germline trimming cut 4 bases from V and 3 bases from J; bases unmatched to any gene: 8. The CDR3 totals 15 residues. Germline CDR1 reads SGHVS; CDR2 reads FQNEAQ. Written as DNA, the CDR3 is TGTGCCAGCAGCTCCCTAGCGCTAGCGGAAGAGACCCAGTACTTC. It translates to CASSSLALAEETQYF.

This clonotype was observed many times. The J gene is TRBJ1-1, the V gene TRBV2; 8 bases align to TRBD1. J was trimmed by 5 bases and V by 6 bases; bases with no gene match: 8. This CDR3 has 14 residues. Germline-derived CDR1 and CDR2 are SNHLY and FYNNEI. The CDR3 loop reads CASSAGGEGTEAFF. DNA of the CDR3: TGTGCCAGCAGCGCAGGGGGCGAGGGAACTGAAGCTTTCTTT.

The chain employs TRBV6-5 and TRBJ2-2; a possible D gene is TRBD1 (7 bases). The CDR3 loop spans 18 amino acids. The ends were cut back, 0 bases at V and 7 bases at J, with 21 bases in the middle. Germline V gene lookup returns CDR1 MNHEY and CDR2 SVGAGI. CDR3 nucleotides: TGTGCCAGCAGTTACTCGGGCCGTAGGCAGGGGGGAATCGGGGAGCTGTTTTTT. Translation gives CASSYSGRRQGGIGELFF.

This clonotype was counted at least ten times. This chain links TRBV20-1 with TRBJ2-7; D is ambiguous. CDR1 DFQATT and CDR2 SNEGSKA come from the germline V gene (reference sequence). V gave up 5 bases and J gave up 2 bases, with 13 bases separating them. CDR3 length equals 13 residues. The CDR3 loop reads CSAPRPLTYEQYF. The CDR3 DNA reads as TGCAGTGCTCCCCGTCCCCTAACCTACGAGCAGTACTTC.

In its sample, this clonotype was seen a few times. As DNA, the CDR3 is TGTGCCGCCGGGAGAGGGGCTATTCAGTACTTC. It translates to CAAGRGAIQYF. This chain uses TRBV15 with TRBJ2-4; perhaps TRBD2 as D (6 bases). In germline, CDR1 is LNHNV, CDR2 YYDKDF (reference sequence). CDR3 length: 11 amino acids. The V and J ends lost 11 bases and 10 bases respectively, with 15 bases between them.

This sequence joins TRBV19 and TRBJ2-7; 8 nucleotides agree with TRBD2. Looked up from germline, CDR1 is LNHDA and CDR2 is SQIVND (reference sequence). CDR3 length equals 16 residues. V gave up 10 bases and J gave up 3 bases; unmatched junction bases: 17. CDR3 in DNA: TGTGCCAACGTTAGAAGCGGGAGCAACGCGGGCTACGAGCAGTACGTC. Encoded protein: CANVRSGSNAGYEQYV.

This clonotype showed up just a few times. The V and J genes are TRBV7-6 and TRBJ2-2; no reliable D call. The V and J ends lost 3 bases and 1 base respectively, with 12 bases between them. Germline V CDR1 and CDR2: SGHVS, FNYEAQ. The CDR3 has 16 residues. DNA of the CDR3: TGTGCCAGCAGCTTCCCTGGCCTCGTGAACACCGGGGAGCTGTTTTTT. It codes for CASSFPGLVNTGELFF.

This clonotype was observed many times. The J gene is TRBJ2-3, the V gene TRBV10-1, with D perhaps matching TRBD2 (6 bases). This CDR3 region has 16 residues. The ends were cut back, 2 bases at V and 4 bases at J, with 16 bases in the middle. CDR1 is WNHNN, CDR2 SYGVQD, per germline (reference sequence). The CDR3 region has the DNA TGCGCCAGCAGTGAGGTGGCCGGGAGAATCGCAGATACGCAGTATTTT. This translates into CASSEVAGRIADTQYF.

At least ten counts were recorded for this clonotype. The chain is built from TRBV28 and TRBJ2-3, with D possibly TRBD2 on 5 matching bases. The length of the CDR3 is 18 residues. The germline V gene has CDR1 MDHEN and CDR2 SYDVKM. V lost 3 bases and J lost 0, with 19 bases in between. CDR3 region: CASSFQNRPTTSTDTQYF. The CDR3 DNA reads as TGTGCCAGCAGTTTCCAGAACAGACCGACTACTAGCACAGATACGCAGTATTTT. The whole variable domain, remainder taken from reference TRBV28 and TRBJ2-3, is DVKVTQSSRYLVKRTGEKVFLECVQDMDHENMFWYRQDPGLGLRLIYFSYDVKMKEKGDIPEGYSVSREKKERFSLILESASTNQTSMYLCASSFQNRPTTSTDTQYFGPGTRLTVL.

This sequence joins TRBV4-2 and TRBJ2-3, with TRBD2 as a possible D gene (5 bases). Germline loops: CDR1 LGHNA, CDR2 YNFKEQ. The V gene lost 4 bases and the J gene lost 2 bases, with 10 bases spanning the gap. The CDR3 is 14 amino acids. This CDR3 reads CASSPERNTDTQYF. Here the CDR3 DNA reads TGTGCCAGCAGCCCGGAGCGGAACACAGATACGCAGTATTTT.

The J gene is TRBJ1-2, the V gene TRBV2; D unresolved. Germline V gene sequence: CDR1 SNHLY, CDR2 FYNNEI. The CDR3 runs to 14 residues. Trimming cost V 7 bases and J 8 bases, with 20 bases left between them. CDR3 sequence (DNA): TGTGCCAGCATTGTAACAGACTTTACTGGGGGCTACACCTTC. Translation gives CASIVTDFTGGYTF. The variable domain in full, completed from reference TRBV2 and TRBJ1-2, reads EPEVTQTPSHQVTQMGQEVILRCVPISNHLYFYWYRQILGQKVEFLVSFYNNEISEKSEIFDDQFSVERPDGSNFTLKIRSTKLEDSAMYFCASIVTDFTGGYTFGSGTRLTVV.

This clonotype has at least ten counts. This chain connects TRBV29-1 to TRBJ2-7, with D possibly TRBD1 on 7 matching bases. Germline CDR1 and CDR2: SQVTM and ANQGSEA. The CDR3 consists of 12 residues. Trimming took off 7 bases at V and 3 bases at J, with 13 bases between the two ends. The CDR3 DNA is TGCAGCGCCCGACAGGGAGGCTACGAGCAGTACTTC. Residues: CSARQGGYEQYF.

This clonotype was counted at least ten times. The CDR3 sequence is CATQDRPTGELFF. DNA for the CDR3: TGTGCGACCCAGGACAGGCCCACCGGGGAGCTGTTTTTT. The chain has TRBV15 and TRBJ2-2; 7 bases are shared with TRBD1. The CDR3 covers 13 residues. The germline V gene has CDR1 LNHNV and CDR2 YYDKDF (reference sequence).

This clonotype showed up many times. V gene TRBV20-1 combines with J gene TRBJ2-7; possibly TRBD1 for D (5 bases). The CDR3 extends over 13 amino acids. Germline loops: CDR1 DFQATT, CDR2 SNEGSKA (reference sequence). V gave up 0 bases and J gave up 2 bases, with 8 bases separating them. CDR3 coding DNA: TGCAGTGCTAGAGATCAACAGGCCTACGAGCAGTACTTC. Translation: CSARDQQAYEQYF.